Each of the 9 T cell receptor beta chains below was sequenced from the same sample in a study of T cell repertoires in cytomegalovirus infection. TCRdb reanalysed the reads using MiXCR and keeps one entry per CDR3 protein. This sample has under 850,000 distinct CDR3 sequences; 35% occur once, and the top ten carry around 3%. The sequenced sample was PBMCs. The source of these receptors is a human donor in good health (CMV status not recorded). Some clones in this sample may be carry-over from other donors' samples.

The chain uses TRBV7-6 and TRBJ2-7; 12 nucleotides agree with TRBD2. CDR1 is SGHVS and CDR2 is FNYEAQ in the germline V gene. Germline trimming cut 5 bases from V and 3 bases from J; bases unmatched to any gene: 5. This CDR3 comprises 15 residues. The CDR3 sequence: CASSRTSGVLYEQYF. The CDR3 bases are TGTGCCAGCAGCCGGACTAGCGGGGTTCTCTACGAGCAGTACTTC.

The CDR3 DNA follows: TGTGCCAGCAGCTTAAGGACAGGGGGCGATGGATACAATGAGCAGTTCTTC. Translated, it gives CASSLRTGGDGYNEQFF. J is TRBJ2-1 and V is TRBV7-6; TRBD1 matches 11 bases. This CDR3 spans 17 amino acids. In germline, CDR1 is SGHVS, CDR2 FNYEAQ. V was clipped by 2 bases and J by 4 bases; unmatched bases: 7.

This rearrangement joins TRBV6-2 or TRBV6-3 to TRBJ1-1, with D unresolved. With 5 bases removed from V and 4 bases from J, the gap between germline ends came to 20 bases. The CDR3 length is 16 residues. Germline CDR1 MNHEY, CDR2 SVGEGT. The DNA of the CDR3 is TGTGCCAGCAGTCAGAACCTTCCTGGACTCGGCACTGAAGCTTTCTTT. Translation: CASSQNLPGLGTEAFF.

A few counts support this clonotype. The V and J genes are TRBV19 and TRBJ2-7; 9 bases map to TRBD1. CDR3 length: 14 residues. Germline V CDR1 and CDR2: LNHDA, SQIVND (reference sequence). Trimming removed 8 bases from V and 0 bases from J; junction bases left unmatched: 5. Written as DNA, the CDR3 is TGTGCCAGTCAAGACAGGGGGACCTCCTACGAGCAGTACTTC. Protein: CASQDRGTSYEQYF.

The table lists this clonotype with a few counts. The genes are TRBV7-8 and TRBJ2-1, with TRBD2 matching 10 bases. With V trimmed by 6 bases and J by 2 bases, 7 bases remained unmatched. CDR3 length: 16 amino acids. CDR1 SGHVS and CDR2 FQNEAQ come from the germline V gene. The CDR3 spells CASSSASGSPYNEQFF. As DNA, the CDR3 is TGTGCCAGCAGTTCGGCTAGCGGGAGTCCCTACAATGAGCAGTTCTTC.

This clonotype was observed a few times. The chain is built from TRBV28 and TRBJ2-7; 7 bases fit TRBD1. CDR1 and CDR2 (germline): MDHEN, SYDVKM. Trimming at V came to 6 bases and at J to 5 bases, leaving 4 bases not matched to a gene. CDR3 size: 12 residues. The CDR3 nucleotides are TGTGCCAGCAGGAGACAGGGCCACGAGCAGTACTTC. Protein sequence: CASRRQGHEQYF.

This clonotype came up once. V and J are TRBV7-6 and TRBJ2-3, with 11 bases aligning to TRBD2. This CDR3 has 16 residues. The junction had 6 bases not matched to a gene; V was cut back by 5 bases and J by 2 bases. Germline loops: CDR1 SGHVS, CDR2 FNYEAQ. DNA of the CDR3: TGTGCCAGCAGCCCACTAGCGGGAGTAGTCACAGATACGCAGTATTTT. It encodes CASSPLAGVVTDTQYF.

V and J are TRBV7-3 and TRBJ1-4; unclear D gene. The CDR3 length is 13 residues. The V end was cut by 4 bases, the J end by 9 bases, with 12 bases between. Germline V lookup: CDR1 SGHTA, CDR2 FQGTGA. This CDR3 reads CASSSRTDQKLFF. The CDR3 coding sequence is TGTGCCAGCAGCTCCCGCACAGACCAAAAACTGTTTTTT. Full variable domain (outside the CDR3, taken from reference TRBV7-3 and TRBJ1-4): GAGVSQTPSNKVTEKGKYVELRCDPISGHTALYWYRQSLGQGPEFLIYFQGTGAADDSGLPNDRFFAVRPEGSVSTLKIQRTERGDSAVYLCASSSRTDQKLFFGSGTQLSVL.

This clonotype was seen only a few times. The chain carries TRBV15 and TRBJ1-1; D possibly corresponds to TRBD1 (5 bases). The CDR3 length is 14 residues. Germline CDR1 is LNHNV and CDR2 is YYDKDF (reference sequence). Deletions cut 4 bases from V and 2 bases from J, with 11 bases between. Here the CDR3 DNA reads TGTGCCACCAGCACGCTGACAGAAAACACTGAAGCTTTCTTT. Residues: CATSTLTENTEAFF.